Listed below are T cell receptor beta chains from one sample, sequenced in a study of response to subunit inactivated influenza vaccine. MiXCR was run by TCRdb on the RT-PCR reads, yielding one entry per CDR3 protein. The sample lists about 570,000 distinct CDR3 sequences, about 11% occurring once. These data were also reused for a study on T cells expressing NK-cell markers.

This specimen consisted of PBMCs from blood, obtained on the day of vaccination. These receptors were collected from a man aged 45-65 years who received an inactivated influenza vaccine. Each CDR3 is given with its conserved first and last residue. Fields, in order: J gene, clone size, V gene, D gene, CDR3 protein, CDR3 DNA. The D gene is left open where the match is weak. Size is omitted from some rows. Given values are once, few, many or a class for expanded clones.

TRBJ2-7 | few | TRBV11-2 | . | CASSFGGLYYEQYF | TGTGCCAGCAGCTTTGGGGGACTTTATTACGAGCAGTACTTC
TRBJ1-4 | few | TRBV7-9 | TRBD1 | CASSPWDRINEKLFF | TGTGCCAGCAGCCCGTGGGACAGAATTAATGAAAAACTGTTTTTT
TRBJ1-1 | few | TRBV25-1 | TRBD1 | CASSDIRQGLAEAFF | TGTGCCAGCAGTGATATCCGACAGGGGTTGGCTGAAGCTTTCTTT
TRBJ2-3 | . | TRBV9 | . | CASSARGSYTDTQYF | TGTGCCAGCAGCGCCAGGGGCAGCTACACAGATACGCAGTATTTT
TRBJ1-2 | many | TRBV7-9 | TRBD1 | CASSLSGTGGNYGYTF | TGTGCCAGCAGCTTATCCGGGACAGGGGGAAACTATGGCTACACCTTC
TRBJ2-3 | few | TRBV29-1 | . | CSVVGGSVDTQYF | TGCAGCGTAGTCGGAGGGTCGGTAGATACGCAGTATTTT
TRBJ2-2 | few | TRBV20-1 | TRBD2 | CSATPGGTNTGELFF | TGCAGTGCTACACCGGGGGGGACGAACACCGGGGAGCTGTTTTTT
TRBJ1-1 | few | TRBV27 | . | CASSFAGPNTEAFF | TGTGCCAGCAGTTTCGCAGGGCCGAACACTGAAGCTTTCTTT
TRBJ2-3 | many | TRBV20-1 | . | CSARRLGGADTQYF | TGCAGTGCTAGGCGGCTGGGTGGGGCAGATACGCAGTATTTT
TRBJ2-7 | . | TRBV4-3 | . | CASSQGAGLSYEQYF | TGCGCCAGCAGCCAAGGAGCAGGACTCTCCTACGAGCAGTACTTC
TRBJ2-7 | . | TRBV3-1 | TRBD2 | CASSQESLAGNNEQYF | TGTGCCAGCAGCCAAGAAAGCCTAGCGGGCAACAACGAGCAGTACTTC
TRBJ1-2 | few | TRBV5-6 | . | CASSLADYGGYTF | TGTGCCAGCAGCTTGGCAGACTACGGGGGCTACACCTTC
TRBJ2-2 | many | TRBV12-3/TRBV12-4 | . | CASSFSGELFF | TGTGCCAGCAGCTTCTCCGGGGAGCTGTTTTTT
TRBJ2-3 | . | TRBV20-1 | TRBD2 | CSALAGGPGDTQYF | TGCAGTGCCCTAGCGGGAGGGCCGGGAGATACGCAGTATTTT
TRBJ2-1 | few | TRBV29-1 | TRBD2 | CSVGRGGLYEQFF | TGCAGCGTTGGGCGGGGGGGCTTGTATGAGCAGTTCTTC
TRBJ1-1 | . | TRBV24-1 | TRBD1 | CATSNSGTANTEAFF | TGTGCCACCAGTAACTCCGGGACAGCGAACACTGAAGCTTTCTTT
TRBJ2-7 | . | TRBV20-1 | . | CSARAPTFEQYF | TGCAGTGCCCGGGCCCCAACCTTCGAGCAGTACTTC
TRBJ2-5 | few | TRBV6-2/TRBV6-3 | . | CASSLTSTSNTQYF | TGTGCCAGCAGTTTGACATCAACTAGTAATACCCAGTACTTC
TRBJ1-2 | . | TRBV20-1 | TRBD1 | CSASSQQGLHGYTF | TGCAGTGCTAGCTCCCAACAGGGGTTACATGGCTACACCTTC
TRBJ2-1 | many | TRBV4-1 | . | CASSRLDRYYNEQFF | TGCGCCAGCAGCCGCCTCGACAGATACTACAATGAGCAGTTCTTC
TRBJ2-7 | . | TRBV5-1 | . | CASSLDGRDSYEQYF | TGCGCCAGCAGCTTGGATGGAAGAGACTCCTACGAGCAGTACTTC
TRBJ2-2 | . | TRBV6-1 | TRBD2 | CASSEVRTSGGRELFF | TGTGCCAGCAGTGAAGTGCGGACTAGCGGGGGTAGGGAGCTGTTTTTT